The 23 T cell receptor beta chains below all came from one sample that was sequenced in a study of spatial heterogeneity in lung cancer. Time point specified: sample taken at primary tumor resection. Whole RNA came from tumor, nontumor lung or frozen PBMC and was sequenced without being sorted. TCRdb processed the 5' RACE reads anew with MiXCR; each CDR3 protein has one entry. The profile shows approximately 44,000 distinct CDR3 sequences, approximately 14% of them singletons. The sample was PBMCs, taken at surgery. The receptors derive from a male donor with early-stage non-small cell lung cancer.

The sample holds a few counts of this clonotype. The chain has TRBV7-2 and TRBJ1-2; D is uncertain. V lost 4 bases, J lost 2 bases, and 8 bases lay in between. The V gene's germline CDR1 is SGHTA and CDR2 FQGNSA. The CDR3 runs to 13 residues. CDR3: CASSSTVNYGYTF. CDR3 DNA sequence: TGTGCCAGCAGCTCAACAGTGAACTATGGCTACACCTTC.

This sequence joins TRBV15 and TRBJ2-1; D not certain. Germline CDR1 and CDR2: LNHNV and YYDKDF (reference sequence). The CDR3 has 14 residues. V shed 0 bases and J shed 4 bases, with 7 bases lying between them. The CDR3 reads CATSRDLGYNEQFF. The CDR3 DNA is TGTGCCACCAGCAGAGATTTGGGATACAATGAGCAGTTCTTC. The variable domain in full, with the rest retrieved from reference TRBV15 and TRBJ2-1, is DAMVIQNPRYQVTQFGKPVTLSCSQTLNHNVMYWYQQKSSQAPKLLFHYYDKDFNNEADTPDNFQSRRPNTSFCFLDIRSPGLGDTAMYLCATSRDLGYNEQFFGPGTRLTVL.

This clonotype was seen at least ten times. The CDR3 sequence: CASSQPSRTEYSNQPQHF. In DNA form, the CDR3 reads TGTGCCAGCAGCCAACCGAGTAGGACAGAGTATAGCAATCAGCCCCAGCATTTT. The chain carries TRBV5-4 and TRBJ1-5, with D perhaps TRBD1 (6 bases). V shed 4 bases and J shed 0 bases, with 20 bases lying between them. The germline V gene encodes CDR1 SGHNT and CDR2 YYREEE (reference sequence). The CDR3 sequence is 18 residues long.

The J gene is TRBJ2-2, the V gene TRBV7-2; TRBD1 matches at 8 bases. Germline loops: CDR1 SGHTA, CDR2 FQGNSA. The CDR3 runs to 15 residues. V shed 4 bases, J shed 5 bases, and the junction held 6 bases outside the gene matches. The CDR3: CASSSPGGGTGELFF. CDR3 DNA sequence: TGTGCCAGCAGCTCCCCAGGGGGCGGAACCGGGGAGCTGTTTTTT.

This clonotype was found many times. The chain combines TRBV6-2 or TRBV6-3 with TRBJ2-5, with D hard to call. The CDR3 extends over 12 amino acids. V was clipped by 3 bases and J by 2 bases, with 4 bases between them. Per the germline V gene, CDR1 is MNHEY and CDR2 is SVGEGT. The CDR3 reads CASSYGQETQYF. CDR3 nucleotides: TGTGCCAGCAGTTATGGTCAAGAGACCCAGTACTTC.

The chain couples TRBV12-3 or TRBV12-4 to TRBJ1-5, with D unclear. There are 14 residues in the CDR3. Trimming pared 5 bases from V and 4 bases from J, leaving 12 bases between. The CDR3 protein is CASSPGRFNQPQHF. DNA of the CDR3: TGTGCCAGCAGTCCCGGACGGTTTAATCAGCCCCAGCATTTT.

CDR3 in amino acids: CATDRGIGTDTQYF. The CDR3 region has the DNA TGTGCCACCGACAGGGGTATAGGGACAGATACGCAGTATTTT. This chain connects TRBV15 to TRBJ2-3; 8 bases agree with TRBD1. This CDR3 comprises 14 residues. Trimming at V came to 8 bases and at J to 3 bases, leaving 7 bases not matched to a gene. Germline values: CDR1 LNHNV, CDR2 YYDKDF (reference sequence).

In its sample, this clonotype was seen many times. J is TRBJ1-6 and V is TRBV29-1; 7 bases match TRBD1. Germline values: CDR1 SQVTM, CDR2 ANQGSEA. V was clipped by 8 bases and J by 4 bases; unmatched bases: 5. The CDR3 sequence is 13 residues long. The CDR3 bases are TGCAGCTTCAAGGGACAGTATAATTCACCCCTCCACTTT. Encoded protein: CSFKGQYNSPLHF.

The chain couples TRBV11-2 to TRBJ2-7, with D possibly TRBD2 on 6 matching bases. The CDR3 loop spans 15 amino acids. V was trimmed by 4 bases and J by 3 bases, leaving 16 bases between them. Per the germline V gene, CDR1 is SGHAT and CDR2 is FQNNGV. CDR3 protein: CASSSGAGDNYEQYF. DNA for the CDR3: TGTGCCAGCAGCTCGGGAGCGGGCGACAACTACGAGCAGTACTTC.

This clonotype was detected ten times or more. The chain uses TRBV12-3 or TRBV12-4 and TRBJ2-3; 10 positions match TRBD2. Unmatched junction bases numbered 5, after V lost 6 bases and J lost 5 bases. The CDR3 sequence is 14 residues long. In nucleotides, the CDR3 is TGTGCCAGCAGGGTAGCGGGGGGAAAAGATACGCAGTATTTT. Encoded protein: CASRVAGGKDTQYF.

The J gene is TRBJ2-2, the V gene TRBV12-5, with D perhaps matching TRBD2 (5 bases). In germline, CDR1 is LGHNT, CDR2 FRNRAP. Trimming left V 1 base short and J 3 bases short, with 9 bases between. There are 15 residues in the CDR3. The chain's CDR3 is CASGLGTSDTGELFF. The CDR3, as DNA: TGTGCTAGTGGTTTGGGGACTTCCGACACCGGGGAGCTGTTTTTT. The full variable domain, completed using reference TRBV12-5 and TRBJ2-2, is DARVTQTPRHKVTEMGQEVTMRCQPILGHNTVFWYRQTMMQGLELLAYFRNRAPLDDSGMPKDRFSAEMPDATLATLKIQPSEPRDSAVYFCASGLGTSDTGELFFGEGSRLTVL.

This clonotype occurred a few times. This chain joins TRBV29-1 and TRBJ2-4, with 7 bases aligning to TRBD2. The V and J ends lost 6 bases and 1 base, in that order; junction bases with no gene match: 9. Germline loops: CDR1 SQVTM, CDR2 ANQGSEA. This CDR3 has 15 residues. CDR3 DNA sequence: TGCAGCGTCCTCCCTGGGCGGGAGGCCAAAAACATTCAGTACTTC. Its translation is CSVLPGREAKNIQYF.

This clonotype was picked up many times. The chain joins TRBV12-3 or TRBV12-4 to TRBJ1-6, with D hard to call. The ends were cut back, 0 bases at V and 9 bases at J, with 12 bases in the middle. This CDR3 has 15 amino acids. The CDR3 is CASSLASVGPSPLHF. CDR3 nucleotides: TGTGCCAGCAGTTTAGCGTCCGTTGGCCCTTCACCCCTCCACTTT.

In its sample, this clonotype was seen many times. The rearrangement uses TRBV12-3 or TRBV12-4 and TRBJ1-1; D gene ambiguous. V lost 5 bases to trimming and J lost 1 base, with 5 bases between them. The CDR3 is 12 residues long. Here the CDR3 reads CASSPGNTEAFF. CDR3 bases: TGTGCCAGCAGTCCGGGGAACACTGAAGCTTTCTTT.

This clonotype was seen a few times. V gene TRBV9 combines with J gene TRBJ2-5; 7 bases fit TRBD1. Per the germline V gene, CDR1 is SGDLS and CDR2 is YYNGEE. This CDR3 spans 15 amino acids. V lost 4 bases and J lost 0; bases outside the gene matches: 6. The CDR3 loop reads CASSRRDSYQETQYF. The CDR3 nucleotides are TGTGCCAGCAGCAGACGGGACAGCTACCAAGAGACCCAGTACTTC. The full variable domain, its missing parts supplied by reference TRBV9 and TRBJ2-5, is DSGVTQTPKHLITATGQRVTLRCSPRSGDLSVYWYQQSLDQGLQFLIQYYNGEERAKGNILERFSAQQFPDLHSELNLSSLELGDSALYFCASSRRDSYQETQYFGPGTRLLVL.

V gene TRBV20-1 combines with J gene TRBJ2-3, with TRBD2 identical over 12 bases. V trimming: 2 bases; J trimming: 7 bases; junction bases outside the gene matches: 7. Per germline, CDR1 DFQATT and CDR2 SNEGSKA (reference sequence). CDR3 length: 15 residues. In DNA form, the CDR3 reads TGCAGTGCTAGATCCCCTAGCGGGGGGGCCTATACGCAGTATTTT. Translating gives CSARSPSGGAYTQYF.

This clonotype was recorded many times. CDR3 sequence: CASSPPSGANVLTF. The CDR3 DNA reads as TGTGCCAGCTCACCACCCTCTGGGGCCAACGTCCTGACTTTC. The genes are TRBV18 and TRBJ2-6; D is undetermined. The CDR3 length is 14 residues. Trimming removed 0 bases at V and 0 bases at J, with 0 bases between. In germline, CDR1 is KGHSH, CDR2 LQKENI.

The chain carries TRBV12-3 or TRBV12-4 and TRBJ2-5; 14 bases are shared with TRBD2. Trimming at V came to 5 bases and at J to 5 bases, leaving 10 bases not matched to a gene. The CDR3 is made up of 17 amino acids. The CDR3 DNA is TGTGCCAGCAGTACCGGACTAGCGGGGGGAGCGCAGGAGACCCAGTACTTC. This encodes CASSTGLAGGAQETQYF.

J is TRBJ1-6 and V is TRBV20-1; D is unresolved. Trimming took off 1 base at V and 15 bases at J, with 7 bases between the two ends. Per the germline V gene, CDR1 is DFQATT and CDR2 is SNEGSKA (reference sequence). CDR3 length: 10 amino acids. This CDR3 reads CSARVGSLHF. The CDR3 DNA reads as TGCAGTGCTAGAGTAGGGAGCCTCCACTTT.

A remark on this clonotype: Given the absence of the conserved phenylalanine or tryptophan at the CDR3 end, a read error is likely. V is TRBV20-1 and J is TRBJ2-3; 8 positions match TRBD2. The CDR3 contains 17 residues. In germline, CDR1 is DFQATT, CDR2 SNEGSKA (reference sequence). After removal of 0 bases from V and 2 bases from J, the junction contained 10 bases not matched to a gene. CDR3: CSARDRVAGGATDTQYL. The CDR3 nucleotides read TGCAGTGCTAGAGATCGGGTCGCGGGAGGCGCCACAGATACGCAGTATCTT.

This clonotype was seen at least ten times. This chain uses TRBV7-2 with TRBJ1-6; D uncertain. Germline values: CDR1 SGHTA, CDR2 FQGNSA. V was trimmed by 3 bases and J by 11 bases, leaving 14 bases between them. The CDR3 is made up of 14 amino acids. The CDR3 nucleotides read TGTGCCAGCAGCTTGGGAAGTGGGAGAACACCCCTCCACTTT. This gives the protein CASSLGSGRTPLHF. Full variable domain (outside the CDR3, taken from reference TRBV7-2 and TRBJ1-6): GAGVSQSPSNKVTEKGKDVELRCDPISGHTALYWYRQSLGQGLEFLIYFQGNSAPDKSGLPSDRFSAERTGGSVSTLTIQRTQQEDSAVYLCASSLGSGRTPLHFGNGTRLTVT.

CDR3 sequence: CSARGPLAGDPPDTQYF. The CDR3 DNA follows: TGCAGTGCTAGAGGCCCCCTAGCGGGAGACCCCCCAGATACGCAGTATTTT. This chain connects TRBV20-1 to TRBJ2-3, with 10 bases aligning to TRBD2. This CDR3 is built from 17 residues. V dropped 1 base and J dropped 4; count of bases not matched to a gene: 11. CDR1 is DFQATT and CDR2 is SNEGSKA in the germline V gene (reference sequence).

This clonotype was picked up many times. V and J are TRBV9 and TRBJ2-4, with a tentative D call TRBD1 (5 bases). The germline V gene encodes CDR1 SGDLS and CDR2 YYNGEE. The CDR3 is made up of 14 amino acids. With 4 bases removed from V and 7 bases from J, the gap between germline ends came to 15 bases. In DNA, the CDR3 is TGTGCCAGCAGCCCCGAAGGGGCGCAGAACATTCAGTACTTC. This gives the protein CASSPEGAQNIQYF.